In this sample, the clone carrying this TCR beta chain turned up a few times. The sample originates from a study of T cell changes during pregnancy in multiple sclerosis. Profiling relied on immunoSEQ multiplex PCR, and the TCRdb table lists in-frame clones only, not all of them. The table records about 120,000 clones, about 93% of them present only once. Germline-derived CDR1 and CDR2 are GTSNPN and SVGIG (reference sequence). The germline V and J ends were trimmed by 0 bases and 6 bases, with 11 bases remaining between them. This CDR3 region has 13 residues. The chain couples TRBV30 to TRBJ1-2; D possibly corresponds to TRBD1 (5 bases). The TCR comes from a female donor with multiple sclerosis, enrolled in a pregnancy study. Sequences were derived from peripheral blood, sampled before pregnancy. The CDR3 reads CAWSVQGTDGYTF. The CDR3 nucleotides are TGTGCCTGGAGTGTACAAGGGACTGATGGCTACACCTTC.